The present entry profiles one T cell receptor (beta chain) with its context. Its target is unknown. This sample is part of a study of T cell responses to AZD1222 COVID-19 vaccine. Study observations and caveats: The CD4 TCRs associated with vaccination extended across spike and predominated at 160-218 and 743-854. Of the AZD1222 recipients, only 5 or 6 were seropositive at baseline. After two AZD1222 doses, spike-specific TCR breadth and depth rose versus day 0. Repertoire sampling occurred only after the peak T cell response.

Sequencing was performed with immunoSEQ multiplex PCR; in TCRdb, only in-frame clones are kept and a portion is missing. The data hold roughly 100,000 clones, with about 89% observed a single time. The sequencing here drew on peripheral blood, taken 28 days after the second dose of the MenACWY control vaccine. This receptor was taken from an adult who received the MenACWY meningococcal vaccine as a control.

CDR3 residues: CASQGAGGADYGYTF. DNA for the CDR3: TGTGCCTCTCAGGGAGCAGGGGGCGCAGACTATGGCTACACCTTC. The chain combines TRBV24-1 with TRBJ1-2; 8 bases agree with TRBD1. Losses at the gene ends were 12 bases for V and 3 bases for J; bases not matched to a gene: 14. The CDR3 is made up of 15 amino acids. CDR1 is KGHDR and CDR2 is SFDVKD in the germline V gene.